This TCR beta chain originates from a study of cytomegalovirus exposure and HLA in healthy donors. Germline CDR1 reads MDHEN; CDR2 reads SYDVKM. This CDR3 has 12 amino acids. The V gene lost 4 bases and the J gene lost 7 bases, with 8 bases spanning the gap. General study points: CMV serostatus was the only immune exposure information that was available. A prior analysis recorded that most TCR beta V segments were productive about 87% or about 30% of the time.

As for this clone: Antigen unknown.

Primers for the PCR totalled 60 Vbeta and 13 Jbeta. This table comes from immunoSEQ multiplex PCR, and its TCRdb copy is limited to in-frame clones, with some not included. Found here are over 90,000 clones, 65% to 80% of them singletons; the top ten hold about 14%. The chain combines TRBV28 with TRBJ1-5; tentative D call: TRBD1 (6 bases). The sequence came from an older woman in good health and CMV-seropositive. Sequences were obtained from PBMCs. CDR3 DNA sequence: TGTGCCAGCAGTTACAGGGTACAGCCCCAGCATTTT. Amino acids: CASSYRVQPQHF.